This TCR beta chain was captured in a study of OX40 agonist ivuxolimab in advanced cancers. Looking at the study overall: Age averaged around 58 years (range roughly 23 to 79), and 70% to 85% were male.

If patients had autoimmune disease history or systemic immunosuppression, they were excluded. In the case of this clone: Its specificity is unknown.

Study conclusions and caveats: Averaging showed that CD8+ T cells had more expanded clones than CD4+ did. Blood T cells, both CD4+ and CD8+, expanded clonally by week 6 at 0.1 to 3.0 mg/kg.

The CDR3 consists of 12 residues. Between the trimmed V and J ends, which lost 3 bases and 1 base, there was a span of 6 bases. CDR1 SQVTM and CDR2 ANQGSEA come from the germline V gene. Sequenced by immunoSEQ multiplex PCR; TCRdb stores in-frame clones only, minus some. Of 50,000 to 65,000 clones listed, more than 85% are singletons. The chain combines TRBV29-1 with TRBJ1-2; no firm D call. Source: CD4+ or CD8+ T cells sorted from blood, taken in a trial of the OX40 agonist ivuxolimab. The TCR sequence derives from an adult with an advanced solid tumor such as melanoma, head and neck, liver or kidney cancer. The DNA of the CDR3 is TGCAGCGTTGAGATTAATAACTATGGCTACACCTTC. Translating gives CSVEINNYGYTF.